These T cell receptor beta chains were read from a single sample in a study of OX40 agonist ivuxolimab in advanced cancers. Repertoires were generated with immunoSEQ multiplex PCR, while TCRdb's copy carries only in-frame clones and drops some. Here the sample spans about 27,000 clones, roughly four fifths being singletons. The specimen was CD4+ or CD8+ T cells sorted from blood, collected in a trial of the OX40 agonist ivuxolimab. Source of these receptors: an adult with an advanced solid tumor such as melanoma, head and neck, liver or kidney cancer. The CDR3 runs from the conserved cysteine through the conserved F or W. D genes are given only for firm matches. Some rows mark clone size as missing; the rest say once, few, many or name a class of expanded clone.

TRBV19	TRBD1	TRBJ2-3	-	CASSPGQGSTDTQYF	TGTGCCAGTTCACCGGGACAGGGATCCACAGATACGCAGTATTTT
TRBV6-5	TRBD2	TRBJ2-1	-	CASSYAIAGGQFF	TGTGCCAGCAGTTACGCCATAGCGGGGGGGCAGTTCTTC
TRBV11-2	-	TRBJ2-1	few	CASSFRGNYNEQFF	TGTGCCAGCAGCTTTCGCGGGAATTACAATGAGCAGTTCTTC
TRBV5-1	-	TRBJ2-3	once	CASSLAPTDTQYF	TGCGCCAGCAGCTTGGCCCCCACAGATACGCAGTATTTT
TRBV6-1	-	TRBJ2-7	-	CASDESYEQYF	TGTGCCAGCGACGAATCCTACGAGCAGTACTTC
TRBV9	TRBD2	TRBJ2-3	few	CASSVDGLGLAKAQYF	TGTGCCAGCAGCGTAGACGGACTAGGACTAGCCAAGGCGCAGTATTTT
TRBV4-1	-	TRBJ2-3	-	CASSPSKSPSGDTQYF	TGCGCCAGCAGCCCGTCCAAGAGCCCCTCGGGAGATACGCAGTATTTT
TRBV6-1	TRBD1	TRBJ2-5	-	CASSDKDRGGETQYF	TGTGCCAGCAGTGATAAGGACAGGGGAGGAGAGACCCAGTACTTC
TRBV28	-	TRBJ2-1	-	CASRNTGWNEQFF	TGTGCCAGCAGGAATACGGGATGGAATGAGCAGTTCTTC
TRBV5-6	-	TRBJ2-2	-	CASSLEVSGELFF	TGTGCCAGCAGCTTGGAGGTGTCCGGGGAGCTGTTTTTT
TRBV7-9	-	TRBJ1-1	-	CASRYTENTEAFF	TGTGCCAGCAGGTACACAGAGAACACTGAAGCTTTCTTT
TRBV6-5	-	TRBJ1-1	-	CASLQAFF	TGTGCCAGCCTCCAGGCTTTCTTT
TRBV9	-	TRBJ2-3	-	CASSVATGRGHSTDTQYF	TGTGCCAGCAGCGTAGCTACGGGACGTGGGCATAGCACAGATACGCAGTATTTT
TRBV27	-	TRBJ1-1	-	CASSPGFPRRTEAFF	TGTGCCAGCAGTCCCGGGTTTCCTCGGCGGACTGAAGCTTTCTTT
TRBV6-9	-	TRBJ1-1	-	CASKGLDTEAFF	TGCGCCAGCAAGGGTTTGGACACTGAAGCTTTCTTT
TRBV4-1	-	TRBJ2-7	-	CASSQEESVGLLEQYF	TGCGCCAGCAGCCAAGAAGAGTCGGTCGGACTCCTGGAGCAGTACTTC
TRBV27	-	TRBJ1-1	-	CASSLVGMNTEAFF	TGTGCCAGCAGTTTGGTGGGGATGAACACTGAAGCTTTCTTT
TRBV30	-	TRBJ1-4	-	CAWRGGRTSNEKLFF	TGTGCCTGGAGGGGGGGCAGGACCTCAAATGAAAAACTGTTTTTT
TRBV5-1	TRBD1	TRBJ1-1	-	CASSSTGGGTEAFF	TGCGCCAGCAGCTCTACAGGGGGAGGCACTGAAGCTTTCTTT
TRBV7-9	TRBD1	TRBJ2-7	once	CASSLEWDRVNEQYF	TGTGCCAGCAGCTTAGAGTGGGACAGGGTGAACGAGCAGTACTTC
TRBV2	TRBD1	TRBJ1-2	-	CASSKTGTVYGYTF	TGTGCCAGCAGCAAAACCGGGACAGTCTATGGCTACACCTTC
TRBV28	-	TRBJ2-7	-	CASQSYRGLSWEQYF	TGTGCCAGCCAGTCGTACAGGGGACTCAGTTGGGAGCAGTACTTC
TRBV28	-	TRBJ2-7	-	CASSLGVGDLTYEQYF	TGTGCCAGCAGTTTAGGAGTCGGTGACCTGACCTACGAGCAGTACTTC
TRBV28	TRBD1	TRBJ1-1	-	CASRPYRGGTEAFF	TGTGCCAGCAGACCGTACAGGGGGGGGACTGAAGCTTTCTTT
TRBV5-1	-	TRBJ2-3	-	CASSLDTRRTQYF	TGCGCCAGCAGCTTGGACACACGGCGGACGCAGTATTTT
TRBV27	TRBD1	TRBJ1-6	few	CASSLTGHISPLHF	TGTGCCAGCAGTTTGACAGGGCATATTTCACCCCTCCACTTT
TRBV6-5	TRBD2	TRBJ2-7	once	CASKPLPLAVYEQYF	TGTGCCAGCAAACCCTTGCCCCTAGCGGTCTACGAGCAGTACTTC
TRBV15	-	TRBJ1-4	-	CATSRDRGEKLFF	TGTGCCACCAGCAGAGACCGGGGGGAAAAACTGTTTTTT
TRBV5-1	TRBD2	TRBJ2-1	-	CASAPGGPYNEQFF	TGCGCCAGCGCCCCGGGGGGGCCCTACAATGAGCAGTTCTTC
TRBV27	-	TRBJ1-1	medium-sized	CASSSSQTVMNTEAFF	TGTGCCAGCAGTTCCTCCCAGACAGTCATGAACACTGAAGCTTTCTTT
TRBV4-1	TRBD1	TRBJ2-7	-	CASSLSADRAEQYF	TGCGCCAGCAGCCTAAGCGCAGACAGGGCCGAGCAGTACTTC
TRBV9	-	TRBJ1-6	-	CASSVQGSYNSPLHF	TGTGCCAGCAGCGTACAGGGCTCCTATAATTCACCCCTCCACTTT
TRBV5-4	-	TRBJ2-7	-	CASSFGPYEQYF	TGTGCCAGCAGCTTTGGTCCCTACGAGCAGTACTTC
TRBV30	TRBD1	TRBJ2-5	-	CAWSGQGWEQYF	TGTGCCTGGAGTGGACAGGGGTGGGAGCAGTACTTC
TRBV2	TRBD2	TRBJ2-7	-	CASMGTSGLLGDEQYF	TGTGCCAGCATGGGGACTAGCGGCCTCCTGGGGGACGAGCAGTACTTC
TRBV7-6	TRBD2	TRBJ2-7	-	CASSFASGNSYEQYF	TGTGCCAGCAGCTTTGCTAGCGGGAACTCCTACGAGCAGTACTTC
TRBV6-4	TRBD2	TRBJ2-1	-	CASSADFSGSPNEQFF	TGTGCCAGCAGTGCCGACTTTAGCGGGAGCCCCAATGAGCAGTTCTTC
TRBV28	-	TRBJ2-1	-	CASSFSNEQFF	TGTGCCAGCAGTTTCAGTAATGAGCAGTTCTTC
TRBV5-5	-	TRBJ2-7	few	CASSFRQGKYEQYF	TGTGCCAGCAGCTTTCGGCAGGGGAAATACGAGCAGTACTTC
TRBV11-2	-	TRBJ1-5	-	CASSLAGYSNQPQHF	TGTGCCAGCAGCTTAGCGGGCTATAGCAATCAGCCCCAGCATTTT
TRBV4-2	-	TRBJ2-1	few	CASSQDPYNEQFF	TGTGCCAGCAGCCAGGACCCCTACAATGAGCAGTTCTTC
TRBV5-1	-	TRBJ2-1	-	CASSFSLQGGNEQFF	TGCGCCAGCAGCTTTTCTCTACAGGGGGGGAATGAGCAGTTCTTC
TRBV29-1	-	TRBJ1-6	few	CSPRWGGWPPLHF	TGCAGCCCCCGATGGGGTGGGTGGCCACCCCTCCACTTT
TRBV28	TRBD2	TRBJ2-1	-	CASRWTSAGDEQFF	TGTGCCAGCAGGTGGACTAGCGCGGGGGATGAGCAGTTCTTC
TRBV11-2	-	TRBJ1-1	-	CASSHGGTEAFF	TGTGCCAGCAGTCACGGGGGGACTGAAGCTTTCTTT
TRBV9	-	TRBJ1-2	once	CASSVVSAEPPYGYTF	TGTGCCAGCAGCGTAGTATCCGCCGAGCCACCCTATGGCTACACCTTC